These 20 T cell receptor beta chains originate from one sample sequenced in a study of liver allograft versus peripheral blood T cells. Study-wide background: The study compared liver allograft T cell receptor repertoires against peripheral blood repertoires of liver transplant recipients.

MiXCR, applied by TCRdb to the reads, yields one record per CDR3 protein. Here the sample spans around 11,000 distinct CDR3 sequences, 23% being singletons. Receptors originate from a human patient who had a liver transplant. Some of the T cells might come from the graft donor.

The chain is built from TRBV6-2 or TRBV6-3 and TRBJ2-1; D is perhaps TRBD2 (5 bases). The CDR3 is 15 residues long. The V gene's germline CDR1 is MNHEY and CDR2 SVGEGT. V was shortened by 4 bases and J by 3 bases, with 13 bases between the two germline ends. As DNA, the CDR3 is TGTGCCAGCAGTTGGCCGGAGAGCGGCTACAATGAGCAGTTCTTC. Translating gives CASSWPESGYNEQFF.

The V gene is TRBV5-4, the J gene TRBJ1-1, with a weak D call TRBD1 (5 bases). The CDR3 is 12 amino acids. Germline V gene lookup returns CDR1 SGHNT and CDR2 YYREEE (reference sequence). Trimming removed 2 bases at V and 8 bases at J, with 10 bases between. The CDR3 region is CASSFYPGEAFF. CDR3 bases: TGTGCCAGCAGCTTTTATCCAGGGGAAGCTTTCTTT.

This chain uses TRBV20-1 with TRBJ1-3, with D possibly TRBD1 on 6 matching bases. CDR1 and CDR2 (germline): DFQATT, SNEGSKA (reference sequence). This CDR3 region has 14 residues. V gave up 3 bases and J gave up 4 bases, with 13 bases separating them. Here the CDR3 DNA reads TGCAGTGCTAGTCTACAGGGCTCCGGAAACACCATATATTTT. Its protein product is CSASLQGSGNTIYF.

This clonotype was detected a few times. This chain connects TRBV28 to TRBJ1-4, with 8 bases that match TRBD1. CDR1 is MDHEN, CDR2 SYDVKM, per germline. The CDR3 loop spans 15 amino acids. The trim removed 4 bases at V and 6 bases at J, leaving 7 bases unmatched. The CDR3 sequence: CASSSKQGGDEKLFF. CDR3 bases: TGTGCCAGCAGTTCAAAACAGGGGGGGGATGAAAAACTGTTTTTT.

The chain couples TRBV6-5 to TRBJ1-3; D gene unclear. Germline CDR1 and CDR2: MNHEY and SVGAGI. The CDR3 loop spans 16 amino acids. Trimming left V 5 bases short and J 1 base short, with 15 bases between. CDR3 nucleotides: TGTGCCAGCAGTACCAGGCCAGGCGGTTCTGGAAACACCATATATTTT. Amino acids: CASSTRPGGSGNTIYF.

This sequence joins TRBV30 and TRBJ1-2; D remains unclear. There are 11 residues in the CDR3. The V end was cut by 4 bases, the J end by 8 bases, with 11 bases between. The germline V gene has CDR1 GTSNPN and CDR2 SVGIG (reference sequence). CDR3 region: CAWTGSRGYTF. The DNA of the CDR3 is TGTGCCTGGACCGGTAGTCGGGGCTACACCTTC.

This sequence joins TRBV12-3 or TRBV12-4 and TRBJ1-6, with no clear D. Between the trimmed V and J ends, which lost 6 bases and 0 bases, there was a span of 9 bases. The CDR3 is 15 amino acids. The CDR3, as DNA: TGTGCCAGCAGGAGACGTAGCTCCTATAATTCACCCCTCCACTTT. Its translation: CASRRRSSYNSPLHF.

The rearrangement uses TRBV7-2 and TRBJ2-7; tentative D call: TRBD1 (6 bases). Trimming left V 5 bases short and J 5 bases short, with 16 bases between. CDR1 is SGHTA and CDR2 is FQGNSA in the germline V gene. The length of the CDR3 is 14 residues. This CDR3 reads CASSRINRVHEQYF. The CDR3 coding sequence is TGTGCCAGCAGCCGAATAAACAGGGTACACGAGCAGTACTTC.

This clonotype rates as medium-sized. V usage is TRBV7-9 and J usage is TRBJ2-3; 12 bases are a match to TRBD1. V was pared by 1 base and J by 4 bases, with 3 bases of the junction left unmatched. The CDR3 extends over 16 amino acids. Germline V gene data show CDR1 as SEHNR and CDR2 as FQNEAQ (reference sequence). The CDR3 protein is CASSLGDRGRADTQYF. CDR3 DNA: TGTGCCAGCAGCTTAGGGGACAGGGGGCGAGCAGATACGCAGTATTTT.

This clonotype was seen a handful of times. V and J are TRBV15 and TRBJ2-7; unclear D gene. Trimming pared 0 bases from V and 3 bases from J, leaving 6 bases between. Germline V gene data show CDR1 as LNHNV and CDR2 as YYDKDF (reference sequence). This CDR3 is 13 amino acids long. The CDR3 bases are TGTGCCACCAGCAGAGATCGGGTCTACGAGCAGTACTTC. It encodes CATSRDRVYEQYF.

Points on this clonotype: A read error may explain this, as a much larger clone is one base away. No conserved phenylalanine or tryptophan ends this CDR3, so it is likely a read error. This chain connects TRBV15 to TRBJ1-5, with no clear D. V was clipped by 5 bases and J by 2 bases, with 7 bases between them. CDR1 is LNHNV and CDR2 is YYDKDF in the germline V gene (reference sequence). The CDR3 length is 13 residues. This CDR3 is CATSLRGNQPQHS. The DNA of the CDR3 is TGTGCCACCAGCCTACGGGGCAATCAGCCCCAGCATTCT.

There are a few counts of this clonotype. The rearrangement links TRBV6-1 to TRBJ2-7, with D unclear. The CDR3 spans 14 residues. Looked up from germline, CDR1 is MNHNS and CDR2 is SASEGT. Trimming stripped 4 bases from V and 0 bases from J, with 10 bases between. CDR3 bases: TGTGCCAGCAGTGTGACATACCTCTCCTACGAGCAGTACTTC. Translation gives CASSVTYLSYEQYF.

This clonotype was detected only a few times. The V call is TRBV20-1, the J call TRBJ1-2, with TRBD1 as a possible D gene (5 bases). The V end lost 6 bases, the J end lost 6 bases, and 17 bases lay between the germline ends. Looked up from germline, CDR1 is DFQATT and CDR2 is SNEGSKA (reference sequence). This CDR3 has 13 amino acids. CDR3 amino acids: CSAKPFLQDGYTF. CDR3 coding DNA: TGCAGTGCCAAACCCTTTTTACAGGATGGCTACACCTTC.

This clonotype has just a few counts. This chain links TRBV19 with TRBJ2-2; 9 positions agree with TRBD2. Unmatched junction bases numbered 2, after V lost 11 bases and J lost 1 base. CDR1 and CDR2 from the germline V gene are LNHDA and SQIVND (reference sequence). This CDR3 region has 13 residues. The CDR3, as DNA: TGTGCCCGACTAGCGGAGAACACCGGGGAGCTGTTTTTT. It translates to CARLAENTGELFF.

CDR3 loop: CASSYLTDNGYTF. The CDR3 bases are TGTGCCAGCAGTTACCTGACAGATAATGGCTACACCTTC. V usage is TRBV12-3 or TRBV12-4 and J usage is TRBJ1-2, with D tentatively TRBD1 (5 bases). The V gene lost 4 bases and the J gene lost 6 bases, with 12 bases spanning the gap. This CDR3 region has 13 residues.

The rearrangement uses TRBV28 and TRBJ1-5; tentatively, D is TRBD1 (5 bases). Germline V gene sequence: CDR1 MDHEN, CDR2 SYDVKM. The CDR3 has 15 residues. V was shortened by 10 bases and J by 4 bases, with 20 bases between the two germline ends. Written as DNA, the CDR3 is TGTGCCACCGCGGGGGGTTCGGCGGGAAATCAGCCCCAGCATTTT. As protein: CATAGGSAGNQPQHF.

V usage is TRBV25-1 and J usage is TRBJ1-4; 7 bases line up with TRBD1. The CDR3 is made up of 15 amino acids. CDR1 is MGHDK and CDR2 is SYGVNS in the germline V gene. V was pared by 5 bases and J by 4 bases, with 7 bases of the junction left unmatched. The CDR3 coding sequence is TGTGCCAGCAGTAACACGGGACAGTTTAATGAAAAACTGTTTTTT. This gives the protein CASSNTGQFNEKLFF. Looking up the rest from reference TRBV25-1 and TRBJ1-4 gives the full variable domain: EADIYQTPRYLVIGTGKKITLECSQTMGHDKMYWYQQDPGMELHLIHYSYGVNSTEKGDLSSESTVSRIRTEHFPLTLESARPSHTSQYLCASSNTGQFNEKLFFGSGTQLSVL.

This clonotype is labeled as medium-sized. The chain carries TRBV6-1 and TRBJ1-1; TRBD1 aligns across 8 bases. This CDR3 has 13 amino acids. Germline values: CDR1 MNHNS, CDR2 SASEGT. J lost 7 bases, V lost 1 base, and 2 bases had no gene match. The CDR3 DNA is TGTGCCAGCAGTGAAGACGGGACAGGTGAAGCTTTCTTT. This translates into CASSEDGTGEAFF.

Worth noting for this clonotype: A much larger clone lies one base from this, so it may be a read error. This chain connects TRBV18 to TRBJ2-7; D might be TRBD1 (5 bases). CDR1 KGHSH and CDR2 LQKENI come from the germline V gene. The germline V and J ends were trimmed by 2 bases and 4 bases, with 12 bases remaining between them. The CDR3 consists of 14 residues. The CDR3 DNA follows: TGTGCCAGCTCACCAGGGGCGTCAAGATACGAGCAGTACTTC. Translating it yields CASSPGASRYEQYF.

The chain links TRBV6-2 or TRBV6-3 to TRBJ1-5; TRBD1 agrees at 8 bases. CDR1 is MNHEY and CDR2 is SVGEGT in the germline V gene. After removal of 4 bases from V and 0 bases from J, the junction contained 5 bases not matched to a gene. The CDR3 contains 16 residues. The CDR3 is CASSSRTGYSNQPQHF. For the CDR3, the DNA is TGTGCCAGCAGTTCACGGACAGGGTATAGCAATCAGCCCCAGCATTTT.